This T cell receptor beta chain was found in a study of glioma-infiltrating T cells. Study results and limitations: Tissue-blood divergence was below expectation in non-neoplastic patients, above in gliomas. Very few CDR3 sequences were shared between tissue and blood. Signature shared blood CDR3 motifs were enriched in low-divergence and depleted in high-divergence patients.

Details on this clonotype: The antigen remains undetermined.

TCR alpha and beta CDR3 regions were amplified from RNA using iRepertoire nested multiplex PCR. Tissue mRNA or PBMC total RNA, roughly 90-450 ng, went into one-step reverse transcription and amplification. TCRdb recomputed calls from the multiplex PCR reads with MiXCR, one row per CDR3 protein. The table has around 390,000 distinct CDR3 sequences, about 40% seen once; the top ten hold about 12%. Germline values: CDR1 DFQATT, CDR2 SNEGSKA (reference sequence). The CDR3 sequence is 15 residues long. The V gene lost 6 bases and the J gene lost 1 base, with 19 bases spanning the gap. The chain carries TRBV20-1 and TRBJ2-7; no clear D gene. Input material: glioma tissue, nonneoplastic brain tissue, or PBMCs (not recorded which). The receptor was derived from a human donor with low-grade glioma or glioblastoma, undergoing nonglioma brain surgery, or in good health (not recorded which). The CDR3 nucleotides read TGCAGTGCCAGTAGGCCAGGAGCTGGGTCCTACGAGCAGTACTTC. Amino acid sequence: CSASRPGAGSYEQYF.